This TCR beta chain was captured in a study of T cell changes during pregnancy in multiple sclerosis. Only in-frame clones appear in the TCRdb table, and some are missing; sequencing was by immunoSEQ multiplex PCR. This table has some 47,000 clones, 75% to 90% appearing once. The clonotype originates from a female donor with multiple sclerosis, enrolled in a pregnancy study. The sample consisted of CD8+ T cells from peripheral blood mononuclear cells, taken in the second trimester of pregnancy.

The CDR3 nucleotides read TGTGCCAGCAGTTGGGGTTCCGGGACAGGGGGTAGGTCTTCACCCCTCCACTTT. As protein: CASSWGSGTGGRSSPLHF. This chain joins TRBV5-6 and TRBJ1-6; TRBD1 aligns across 11 bases. The J segment lost 9 bases and the V segment lost 5 bases, leaving 16 bases of the junction unmatched. Germline CDR1 SGHDT, CDR2 YYEEEE. The CDR3 extends over 18 amino acids.